The T cell receptor (beta chain) under discussion was sequenced for a study of Ad26.COV2.S vaccination and SARS-CoV-2 variants. Measured with immunoSEQ multiplex PCR; TCRdb has only the in-frame clones, and not every one. The table lists a few hundred thousand clones, around 86% of them singletons. The germline V and J ends were trimmed by 1 base and 4 bases, with 9 bases remaining between them. This CDR3 contains 13 residues. The V gene's germline CDR1 is SGHRS and CDR2 YFSETQ. Sample treatment: 15 to 20 received Ad26.COV2.S at low or high dose, single or two shots; 5 received placebo; per-sample allocation not given. Material that was analyzed had been drawn on day 63 after the first vaccine or placebo injection.

The sequence came from a person between 18 and 60 years old who received the Ad26.COV2.S COVID-19 vaccine or a placebo. The specimen was peripheral blood, collected in a trial of Ad26.COV2.S vaccine versus placebo. The chain uses TRBV5-1 and TRBJ2-7, with D unresolved. The CDR3 DNA reads as TGCGCCAGCAGCTTGACATCGAGATACGAGCAGTACTTC. Amino acids: CASSLTSRYEQYF.